These 21 T cell receptor beta chains share one sample of origin, sequenced in a study of shared clonotypes between healthy human individuals. The data were produced by immunoSEQ multiplex PCR, yet TCRdb's version contains in-frame clones alone and is incomplete. The sample holds just over 95,000 clones, 65% to 70% seen once. Specimen: memory CD8+ T cells sorted from blood. Specified subset: CD45RO+ cells pooled with CCR7-negative TemRA cells. The origin of the receptors is a young man in good health.

There are many counts of this clone. V and J are TRBV5-1 and TRBJ2-3; 8 bases map to TRBD2. V lost 0 bases and J lost 1; bases outside the gene matches: 4. This CDR3 comprises 16 residues. Germline V gene data show CDR1 as SGHRS and CDR2 as YFSETQ. The CDR3: CASSLGSGDRTDTQYF. CDR3 DNA: TGCGCCAGCAGCTTGGGTAGCGGGGACCGCACAGATACGCAGTATTTT.

V is TRBV7-8 and J is TRBJ2-1; a possible D gene is TRBD1 (6 bases). The CDR3 is 18 residues long. Germline V CDR1 and CDR2: SGHVS, FQNEAQ. The V gene lost 3 bases and the J gene lost 8 bases, with 26 bases spanning the gap. Here the CDR3 reads CASSLVAVQGRGFDEQFF. CDR3 DNA: TGTGCCAGCAGCTTGGTGGCTGTGCAGGGGAGAGGGTTCGATGAGCAGTTCTTC.

The V call is TRBV25-1, the J call TRBJ2-7; tentatively, D is TRBD1 (6 bases). Trimming took off 3 bases at V and 7 bases at J, with 10 bases between the two ends. The CDR3 runs 12 residues. CDR1 is MGHDK, CDR2 SYGVNS, per germline. CDR3 nucleotide sequence: TGTGCCAGCAGTGATCAAAGGGGGGAGCAGTACTTC. It yields the protein CASSDQRGEQYF.

This chain uses TRBV11-1 with TRBJ2-3, with D uncertain. With 5 bases removed from V and 14 bases from J, the gap between germline ends came to 17 bases. Germline V gene data show CDR1 as SGHAT and CDR2 as FQDESV (reference sequence). The CDR3 has 12 residues. CDR3 protein: CASSPTPPQWYF. The DNA of the CDR3 is TGTGCCAGCAGCCCCACCCCCCCACAGTGGTATTTT.

The J gene is TRBJ1-1, the V gene TRBV7-9; D is undetermined. V lost 5 bases and J 1 base, leaving 8 bases between the germline ends. The CDR3 has 13 amino acids. CDR1 is SEHNR and CDR2 is FQNEAQ in the germline V gene (reference sequence). DNA of the CDR3: TGTGCCAGCAGCCCCCCACAGAACACTGAAGCTTTCTTT. It is translated as CASSPPQNTEAFF.

The chain uses TRBV27 and TRBJ2-7; 7 bases are a match to TRBD2. V gave up 7 bases and J gave up 4 bases; unmatched junction bases: 4. This CDR3 region has 12 residues. Germline CDR1 and CDR2: MNHEY and SMNVEV (reference sequence). CDR3 DNA: TGTGCCAGCATCGGGGACTATTACGAGCAGTACTTC. Translation: CASIGDYYEQYF.

The chain uses TRBV7-9 and TRBJ1-1; a weak D match, TRBD1 (5 bases). Germline assignment: CDR1 SEHNR and CDR2 FQNEAQ (reference sequence). Trimming removed 5 bases at V and 8 bases at J, with 9 bases between. The CDR3 is made up of 11 amino acids. The CDR3 DNA follows: TGTGCCAGCAGCGAGAGGACAGAAGCTTTCTTT. It yields the protein CASSERTEAFF.

As DNA, the CDR3 is TGTGCCAGCAGCCAACCGGGTGAAGCTTTCTTT. The encoded protein is CASSQPGEAFF. The V call is TRBV27, the J call TRBJ1-1; the D is unclear. V lost 6 bases, J lost 7 bases, and 9 bases lay in between. The CDR3 loop spans 11 amino acids. Germline values: CDR1 MNHEY, CDR2 SMNVEV (reference sequence).

The V and J genes are TRBV10-3 and TRBJ2-1; 8 bases are a match to TRBD2. CDR1 ENHRY and CDR2 SYGVKD come from the germline V gene. This CDR3 has 17 amino acids. V shed 2 bases and J 6 bases; nucleotides not matched to a gene: 12. CDR3 amino acids: CAISEASGSTLFNEQFF. DNA of the CDR3: TGTGCCATCAGTGAGGCCAGCGGGAGCACCCTTTTCAATGAGCAGTTCTTC.

This clone was recorded many times. The chain carries TRBV4-2 and TRBJ2-5, with D unresolved. Trimming removed 0 bases at V and 5 bases at J, with 10 bases between. The CDR3 consists of 14 residues. Germline V gene lookup returns CDR1 LGHNA and CDR2 YNFKEQ. CDR3 in DNA: TGTGCCAGCAGCCAAGATCCTAGTCTTGAGACCCAGTACTTC. Its translation is CASSQDPSLETQYF.

The chain links TRBV18 to TRBJ2-7; 9 positions agree with TRBD1. Germline V CDR1 and CDR2: KGHSH, LQKENI. After removal of 3 bases from V and 4 bases from J, the junction contained 7 bases not matched to a gene. The CDR3 sequence is 15 residues long. CDR3 nucleotide sequence: TGTGCCAGCTCACCTCTACAGGGGGCGGCGTACGAGCAGTACTTC. Residues: CASSPLQGAAYEQYF.

The gene calls are TRBV27 and TRBJ2-5; 12 bases line up with TRBD2. The CDR3 consists of 15 residues. Germline V CDR1 and CDR2: MNHEY, SMNVEV (reference sequence). V gave up 5 bases and J gave up 5 bases; unmatched junction bases: 6. The CDR3 sequence is CASSTRTSGTETQYF. The CDR3 coding sequence is TGTGCCAGCAGTACTAGGACTAGCGGGACGGAGACCCAGTACTTC.

This chain links TRBV6-5 with TRBJ2-6, with a weak D call TRBD1 (5 bases). V was shortened by 2 bases and J by 0 bases, with 5 bases between the two germline ends. Germline V gene sequence: CDR1 MNHEY, CDR2 SVGAGI. CDR3 size: 15 residues. The CDR3 region is CASSYRGSGANVLTF. The CDR3 DNA reads TGTGCCAGCAGTTACAGGGGCTCTGGGGCCAACGTCCTGACTTTC.

Only a few counts were recorded for this clone. The rearrangement links TRBV4-2 to TRBJ2-1, with TRBD2 matching over 8 bases. This CDR3 is 15 amino acids long. The germline gives CDR1 LGHNA, CDR2 YNFKEQ. V lost 4 bases, J lost 6 bases, and 8 bases stayed unmatched. In DNA form, the CDR3 reads TGTGCCAGCAGCCCCGCTAGCGGGTTAGGCAATGAGCAGTTCTTC. This codes for CASSPASGLGNEQFF.

The V and J genes are TRBV7-9 and TRBJ2-1; 7 bases fit TRBD2. Per germline, CDR1 SEHNR and CDR2 FQNEAQ (reference sequence). The trim removed 5 bases at V and 7 bases at J, leaving 14 bases unmatched. CDR3 length: 16 amino acids. CDR3 DNA sequence: TGTGCCAGCAGCCGAAAGGTCGGGGGGAGTAAGAATGAGCAGTTCTTC. This translates into CASSRKVGGSKNEQFF.

This chain links TRBV7-8 with TRBJ2-7; perhaps TRBD1 as D (6 bases). This CDR3 region has 15 residues. The germline V gene has CDR1 SGHVS and CDR2 FQNEAQ. Trimming stripped 6 bases from V and 2 bases from J, with 17 bases between. The CDR3 nucleotides are TGTGCCAGCAGATTCGCCAGGGGACAAACCTACGAGCAGTACTTC. Its translation: CASRFARGQTYEQYF.

This clone was observed a single time. The chain couples TRBV9 to TRBJ2-1; D unclear. In germline, CDR1 is SGDLS, CDR2 YYNGEE. V gave up 0 bases and J gave up 9 bases, with 13 bases separating them. The CDR3 covers 14 residues. The CDR3 region has the DNA TGTGCCAGCAGCGTAGACACCTGGTTTGGTGAGCAGTTCTTC. It codes for CASSVDTWFGEQFF. Supplemented by reference TRBV9 and TRBJ2-1, the full variable domain reads DSGVTQTPKHLITATGQRVTLRCSPRSGDLSVYWYQQSLDQGLQFLIQYYNGEERAKGNILERFSAQQFPDLHSELNLSSLELGDSALYFCASSVDTWFGEQFFGPGTRLTVL.

This sequence joins TRBV19 and TRBJ2-2, with D perhaps being TRBD1 or TRBD2 (5 bases each). This CDR3 contains 17 residues. Germline V gene data show CDR1 as LNHDA and CDR2 as SQIVND (reference sequence). Trimming took 5 bases from V and 2 from J, leaving 18 bases between them. CDR3 nucleotide sequence: TGTGCCAGTAGTGCAGGGTGGGAGACCACAAACACCGGGGAGCTGTTTTTT. Amino acids: CASSAGWETTNTGELFF.

V and J are TRBV5-1 and TRBJ2-1, with D possibly TRBD2 on 5 matching bases. V lost 0 bases to trimming and J lost 9 bases, with 19 bases between them. The CDR3 is 16 residues long. Germline assignment: CDR1 SGHRS and CDR2 YFSETQ. The CDR3 sequence is CASSLGPDDHRGEQFF. CDR3 sequence (DNA): TGCGCCAGCAGCTTGGGGCCGGACGACCATCGGGGTGAGCAGTTCTTC.

Note on this clone: Given a far larger clone just one base away, this is likely a sequencing read error. This rearrangement joins TRBV6-4 to TRBJ2-1; D is possibly TRBD2 (6 bases). The CDR3 runs to 14 residues. The germline gives CDR1 MRHNA, CDR2 SNTAGT. For the CDR3, the DNA is TGTGCCAGCAGTCCCGGCGGGACCTACAATGAGCAGCTCTTC. It translates to CASSPGGTYNEQLF.

This clone has only a few counts. V gene TRBV29-1 combines with J gene TRBJ2-2; D uncertain. The CDR3 runs to 11 residues. The germline V gene encodes CDR1 SQVTM and CDR2 ANQGSEA. V was cut by 4 bases and J by 4 bases, with 4 bases left in between. CDR3 loop: CSVALTGELFF. CDR3 nucleotide sequence: TGCAGCGTTGCGCTCACCGGGGAGCTGTTTTTT.